Below, 10 T cell receptor beta chains from the same sample are listed, as sequenced in a study of cytomegalovirus exposure and HLA in healthy donors. The primer mix had 60 Vbeta and 13 Jbeta primers. Clones were sequenced by immunoSEQ multiplex PCR, and TCRdb holds only the in-frame ones, with some missing. The sample shows about 140,000 clones, 70% to 85% of them seen only once. The specimen was PBMCs. The receptors were gathered from a woman aged 60-75 years in good health and CMV-seropositive.

The CDR3 DNA reads TGCGCCAGCAGCCAAGGACTAGCGGACACAGATACGCAGTATTTT. Translation: CASSQGLADTDTQYF. The chain combines TRBV4-3 with TRBJ2-3, with TRBD2 matching 9 bases. Germline values: CDR1 LGHNA, CDR2 YSLEER. V shed 1 base and J 2 bases; nucleotides not matched to a gene: 1. This CDR3 is built from 15 residues.

This clone occurred once. In DNA form, the CDR3 reads TGTGCCTGGAGAAGACAGTACCTCTCTGGAAACACCATATATTTT. It yields the protein CAWRRQYLSGNTIYF. This sequence joins TRBV30 and TRBJ1-3; tentatively, D is TRBD1 (5 bases). The CDR3 loop spans 15 amino acids. Per the germline V gene, CDR1 is GTSNPN and CDR2 is SVGIG (reference sequence). Trimming pared 3 bases from V and 0 bases from J, leaving 12 bases between.

The chain recombines TRBV28 with TRBJ2-7; 13 bases map to TRBD2. The CDR3 consists of 15 residues. The germline V gene encodes CDR1 MDHEN and CDR2 SYDVKM. The V and J ends lost 4 bases and 3 bases, in that order; junction bases with no gene match: 3. The DNA of the CDR3 is TGTGCCAGCAGTTCGGGACTAGCGGGATTCTACGAGCAGTACTTC. Its translation is CASSSGLAGFYEQYF.

This clone was counted once. The chain's CDR3 is CASSPDTGGPGEQYF. The CDR3, as DNA: TGTGCCAGCAGTCCCGATACGGGAGGGCCGGGTGAGCAGTACTTC. The chain links TRBV7-2 to TRBJ2-7, with 8 bases matching TRBD2. This CDR3 has 15 amino acids. The junction had 14 bases not matched to a gene; V was cut back by 6 bases and J by 7 bases. CDR1 and CDR2 (germline): SGHTA, FQGNSA.

This chain links TRBV28 with TRBJ2-3, with TRBD1 matching over 9 bases. The germline V gene has CDR1 MDHEN and CDR2 SYDVKM. This CDR3 is built from 15 residues. Trimming cost V 8 bases and J 6 bases; bases outside gene matches: 12. The CDR3 nucleotides read TGTGCCAGCCGCCGCCTGGGACAGGGCCATGATACGCAGTATTTT. Its protein product is CASRRLGQGHDTQYF.

The chain has TRBV7-2 and TRBJ2-7; 8 positions match TRBD2. J was trimmed by 6 bases and V by 1 base; bases with no gene match: 8. The CDR3 contains 15 residues. CDR1 SGHTA and CDR2 FQGNSA come from the germline V gene. The CDR3 DNA follows: TGTGCCAGCAGCTTAGACGGGAACGGGAGGGGCGAGCAGTACTTC. This codes for CASSLDGNGRGEQYF.

This rearrangement joins TRBV2 to TRBJ2-7, with D unresolved. V gave up 8 bases and J gave up 0 bases, with 11 bases separating them. Germline CDR1 SNHLY, CDR2 FYNNEI. CDR3 length equals 13 residues. The CDR3 DNA reads as TGTGCCAGCCGCCGTGAGAGCTCCTACGAGCAGTACTTC. Translating it yields CASRRESSYEQYF.

The V gene is TRBV11-3, the J gene TRBJ2-3, with 9 bases that match TRBD2. This CDR3 has 16 residues. Germline CDR1 SGHNT, CDR2 YENEEA. Trimming took 1 base from V and 0 from J; bases not matched to a gene: 2. CDR3: CASSLGLADSTDTQYF. CDR3 DNA sequence: TGTGCCAGCAGCTTAGGACTAGCGGACAGCACAGATACGCAGTATTTT.

The rearrangement links TRBV7-9 to TRBJ1-1, with D possibly being TRBD1 (5 bases). The ends were cut back, 3 bases at V and 10 bases at J, with 9 bases in the middle. Germline loops: CDR1 SEHNR, CDR2 FQNEAQ (reference sequence). The CDR3 loop spans 11 amino acids. CDR3 sequence reads: CASSLGRGAFF. CDR3 sequence (DNA): TGTGCCAGCAGCTTGGGGCGGGGAGCTTTCTTT.

This clone was observed a few times. The V gene is TRBV7-9, the J gene TRBJ1-1, with 8 bases aligning to TRBD1. Germline V lookup: CDR1 SEHNR, CDR2 FQNEAQ (reference sequence). The ends lost 5 bases at V and 3 bases at J; junction bases unmatched: 2. The CDR3 totals 13 residues. The CDR3 region is CASSKGQDTEAFF. In DNA, the CDR3 is TGTGCCAGCAGCAAGGGACAGGACACTGAAGCTTTCTTT.